This T cell receptor beta chain was documented in a study of CD8+CD57+ T cells in acquired aplastic anemia. Study-level information: Mean DNA quantity obtained from sorted CD4+ and CD8+ cells was about 3.2 ug. Broader study findings: It was found that some 31 CD8+ CDR3 sequences were shared between patients and controls.

The CDR3 consists of 17 residues. J was trimmed by 2 bases and V by 7 bases; bases with no gene match: 10. Germline-derived CDR1 and CDR2 are LNHDA and SQIVND (reference sequence). CD8+CD57+ cell expansion, shown by flow cytometry, had occurred in the patients selected for sequencing. Patients uniformly had severe acquired aplastic anemia. Patients were untreated when blood was sampled. To note about this clonotype: The antigen remains unidentified.

TCR beta VDJ and CDR3 were profiled, and genomic DNA was the template. A single record per CDR3 protein comes from TCRdb applying MiXCR to the reads. The sample yields about 180,000 distinct CDR3 sequences, 63% seen once. The sequence was collected from a human donor with aplastic anemia. The sequenced material came from sorted CD4+, CD8+, or CD8+CD57+ T cells (not recorded which) from PBMCs. The chain is built from TRBV19 and TRBJ2-1; 11 bases are a match to TRBD2. The CDR3 sequence is CASTPGSSGGPYNEQFF. CDR3 nucleotides: TGTGCCAGTACTCCTGGGTCTAGCGGGGGGCCCTACAATGAGCAGTTCTTC.